This note documents a single TCR beta chain sequence. The sample is drawn from a study of T cells after somatic rescue of genetic block. This CDR3 spans 16 amino acids. Trimming removed 2 bases from V and 8 bases from J, with 22 bases in between. Germline V gene sequence: CDR1 SGHKS, CDR2 YYEKEE (reference sequence). Only in-frame clones appear in the TCRdb table, and some are missing; sequencing was by immunoSEQ multiplex PCR. The table shows about 16,000 clones, with around 70% occurring only once. The specimen was peripheral blood mononuclear cells (PBMCs). This receptor was identified in a boy between 10 and 17 years old. J is TRBJ1-1 and V is TRBV5-5, with D possibly matching TRBD1 (5 bases). CDR3 loop: CASSLLALDPNREAFF. The CDR3 coding sequence is TGTGCCAGCAGCTTATTAGCACTGGACCCGAACAGGGAAGCTTTCTTT. Full variable domain (remainder filled in from reference TRBV5-5 and TRBJ1-1): DAGVTQSPTHLIKTRGQQVTLRCSPISGHKSVSWYQQVLGQGPQFIFQYYEKEERGRGNFPDRFSARQFPNYSSELNVNALLLGDSALYLCASSLLALDPNREAFFGQGTRLTVV.